The entry that follows covers one T cell receptor (beta chain) sequence. Its antigen is as yet unknown. This sample is drawn from a study of shared clonotypes between healthy human individuals. Whole-study results and caveats: Some naive CD4 clonotypes, roughly 4.8%, turned up in common across four donors.

Assay: immunoSEQ multiplex PCR; the TCRdb copy retains only in-frame clones and omits some. Among about 2.3 million clones, 80% to 95% were seen once, and the ten largest hold around 0.38%. Sequencing was carried out using naive CD4+ T cells from PBMCs. As for subset: CD45RA+ positively selected. This receptor was taken from a man aged 18 to 29 in good health. Some clones in this sample may be carry-over from other donors' samples.

CDR3 DNA sequence: TGTGCCAGCAGGACACCTCGTGAAAACTATGGCTACACCTTC. Its protein product is CASRTPRENYGYTF. This chain uses TRBV6-5 with TRBJ1-2; unclear D gene. The ends were cut back, 6 bases at V and 2 bases at J, with 13 bases in the middle. This CDR3 comprises 14 residues. Germline lookup yields CDR1 MNHEY and CDR2 SVGAGI.